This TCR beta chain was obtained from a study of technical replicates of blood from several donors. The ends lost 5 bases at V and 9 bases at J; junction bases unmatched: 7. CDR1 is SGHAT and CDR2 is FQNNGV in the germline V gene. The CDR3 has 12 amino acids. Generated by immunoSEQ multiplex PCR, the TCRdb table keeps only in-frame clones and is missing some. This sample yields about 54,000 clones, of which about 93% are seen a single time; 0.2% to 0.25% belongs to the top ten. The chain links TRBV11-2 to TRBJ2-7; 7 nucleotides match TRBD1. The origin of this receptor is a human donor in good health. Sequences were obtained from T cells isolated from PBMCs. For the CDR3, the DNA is TGTGCCAGCAGCCTCCAGGGGGAAGGGCAGTACTTC. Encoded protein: CASSLQGEGQYF. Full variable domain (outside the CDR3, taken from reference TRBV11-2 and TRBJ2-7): EAGVAQSPRYKIIEKRQSVAFWCNPISGHATLYWYQQILGQGPKLLIQFQNNGVVDDSQLPKDRFSAERLKGVDSTLKIQPAKLEDSAVYLCASSLQGEGQYFGPGTRLTVT.